This T cell receptor beta chain was retrieved from a study of cytomegalovirus exposure and HLA in healthy donors. Study in general: T cells numbering about 200 million yielded approximately 100 million unique TCR beta sequences in an earlier analysis. An early release of data contained approximately 85 million unique TCRs, which came from HLA-typed donors.

Primers for the PCR totalled 60 Vbeta and 13 Jbeta. The assay was immunoSEQ multiplex PCR, and TCRdb's table has in-frame clones only and misses some. The sample shows 100,000 to 150,000 clones, about four fifths of them seen only once. This sequence was found in a woman in her thirties or forties in good health and CMV-seropositive. The sequencing input was PBMCs.

The CDR3 DNA reads as TGTGCCAGCAGTGAAACGGACAGGCCGAATCAGCCCCAGCATTTT. Translating it yields CASSETDRPNQPQHF. The chain combines TRBV25-1 with TRBJ1-5; 7 nucleotides line up with TRBD1. This CDR3 comprises 15 residues. After removal of 2 bases from V and 4 bases from J, the junction contained 5 bases not matched to a gene. CDR1 and CDR2 (germline): MGHDK, SYGVNS.